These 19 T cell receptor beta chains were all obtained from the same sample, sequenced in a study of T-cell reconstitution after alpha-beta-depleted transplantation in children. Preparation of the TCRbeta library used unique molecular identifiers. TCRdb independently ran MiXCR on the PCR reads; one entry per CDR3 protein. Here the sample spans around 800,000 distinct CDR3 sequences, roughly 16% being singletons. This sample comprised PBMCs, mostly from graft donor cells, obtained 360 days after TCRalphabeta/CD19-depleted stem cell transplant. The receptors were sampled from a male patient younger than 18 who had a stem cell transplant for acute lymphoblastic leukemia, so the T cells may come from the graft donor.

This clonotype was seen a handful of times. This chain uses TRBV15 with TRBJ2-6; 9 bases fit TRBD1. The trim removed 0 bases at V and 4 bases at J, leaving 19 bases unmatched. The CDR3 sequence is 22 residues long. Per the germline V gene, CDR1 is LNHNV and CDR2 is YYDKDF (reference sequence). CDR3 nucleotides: TGTGCCACCAGCAGAGATCCGATAGTTCGTTTCTACAGGGGGCTCGGGGCCAACGTCCTGACTTTC. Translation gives CATSRDPIVRFYRGLGANVLTF.

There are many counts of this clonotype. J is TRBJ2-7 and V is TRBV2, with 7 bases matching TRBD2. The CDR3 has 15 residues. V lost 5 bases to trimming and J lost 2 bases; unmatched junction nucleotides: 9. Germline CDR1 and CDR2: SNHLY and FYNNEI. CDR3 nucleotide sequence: TGTGCCAGCAGTAATTTCCGCGGGAGTCCCTACGAGCAGTACTTC. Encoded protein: CASSNFRGSPYEQYF.

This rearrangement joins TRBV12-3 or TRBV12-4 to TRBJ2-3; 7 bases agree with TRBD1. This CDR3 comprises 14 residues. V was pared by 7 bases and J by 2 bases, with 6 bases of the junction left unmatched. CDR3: CASIRRGTTDTQYF. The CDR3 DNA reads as TGTGCCAGCATCCGCAGGGGGACCACAGATACGCAGTATTTT.

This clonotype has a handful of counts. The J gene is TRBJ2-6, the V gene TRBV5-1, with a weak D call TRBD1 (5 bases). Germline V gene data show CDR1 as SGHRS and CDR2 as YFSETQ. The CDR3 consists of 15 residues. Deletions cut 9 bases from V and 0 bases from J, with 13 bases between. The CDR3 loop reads CATTTALSGANVLTF. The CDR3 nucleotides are TGCGCCACCACGACAGCTCTCTCTGGGGCCAACGTCCTGACTTTC.

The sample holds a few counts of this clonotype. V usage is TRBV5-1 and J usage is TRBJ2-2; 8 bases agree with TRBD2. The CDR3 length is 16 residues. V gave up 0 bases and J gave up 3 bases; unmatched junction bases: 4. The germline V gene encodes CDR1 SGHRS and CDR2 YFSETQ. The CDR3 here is CASSLGAGDDTGELFF. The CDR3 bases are TGCGCCAGCAGCTTGGGAGCGGGAGACGACACCGGGGAGCTGTTTTTT. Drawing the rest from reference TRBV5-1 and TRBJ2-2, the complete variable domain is KAGVTQTPRYLIKTRGQQVTLSCSPISGHRSVSWYQQTPGQGLQFLFEYFSETQRNKGNFPGRFSGRQFSNSRSEMNVSTLELGDSALYLCASSLGAGDDTGELFFGEGSRLTVL.

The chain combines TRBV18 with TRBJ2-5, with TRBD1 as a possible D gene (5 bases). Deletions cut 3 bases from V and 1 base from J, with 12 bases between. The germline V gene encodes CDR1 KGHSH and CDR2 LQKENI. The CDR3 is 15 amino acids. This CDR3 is CASSPQTATQETQYF. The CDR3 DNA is TGTGCCAGCTCACCCCAGACAGCCACCCAAGAGACCCAGTACTTC.

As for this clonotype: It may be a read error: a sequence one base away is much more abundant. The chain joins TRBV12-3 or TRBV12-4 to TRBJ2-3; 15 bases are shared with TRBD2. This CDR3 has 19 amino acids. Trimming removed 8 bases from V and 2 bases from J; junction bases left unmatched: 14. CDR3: CASCPRWGLAGGDTDTQYF. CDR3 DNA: TGTGCCAGCTGTCCTCGATGGGGACTAGCGGGAGGAGACACAGATACGCAGTATTTT.

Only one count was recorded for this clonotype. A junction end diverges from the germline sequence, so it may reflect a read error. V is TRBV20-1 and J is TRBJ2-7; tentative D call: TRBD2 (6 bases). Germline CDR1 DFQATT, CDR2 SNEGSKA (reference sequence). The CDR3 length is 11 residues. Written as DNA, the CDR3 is TGCAGTGCTAGAGTCTCCGGGACTCAATTCTTC. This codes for CSARVSGTQFF.

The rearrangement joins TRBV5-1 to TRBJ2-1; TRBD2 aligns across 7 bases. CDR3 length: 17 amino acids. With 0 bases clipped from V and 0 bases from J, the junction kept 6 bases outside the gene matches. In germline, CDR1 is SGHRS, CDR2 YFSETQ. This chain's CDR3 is CASSLVASGVSYNEQFF. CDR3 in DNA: TGCGCCAGCAGCTTGGTGGCTAGCGGAGTCTCCTACAATGAGCAGTTCTTC.

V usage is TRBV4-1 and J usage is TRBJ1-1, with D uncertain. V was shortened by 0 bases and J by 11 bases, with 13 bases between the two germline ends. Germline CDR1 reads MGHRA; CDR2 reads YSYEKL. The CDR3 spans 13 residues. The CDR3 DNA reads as TGCGCCAGCAGCCAAGATCTCTCTCCGCTGGCTTTCTTT. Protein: CASSQDLSPLAFF.

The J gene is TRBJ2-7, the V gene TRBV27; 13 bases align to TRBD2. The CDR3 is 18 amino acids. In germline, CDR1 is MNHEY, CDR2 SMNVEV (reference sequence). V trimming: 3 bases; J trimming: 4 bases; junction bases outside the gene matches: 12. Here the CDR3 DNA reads TGTGCCAGCAGTTTCCGCCCGGGACTAGCGGGAATTAGGTACGAGCAGTACTTC. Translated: CASSFRPGLAGIRYEQYF.

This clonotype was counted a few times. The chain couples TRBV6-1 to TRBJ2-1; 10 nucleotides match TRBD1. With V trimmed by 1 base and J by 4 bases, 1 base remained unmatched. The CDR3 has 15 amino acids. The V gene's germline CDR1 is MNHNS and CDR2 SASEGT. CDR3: CASSEGTGGYNEQFF. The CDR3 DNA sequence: TGTGCCAGCAGTGAAGGGACAGGGGGGTACAATGAGCAGTTCTTC.

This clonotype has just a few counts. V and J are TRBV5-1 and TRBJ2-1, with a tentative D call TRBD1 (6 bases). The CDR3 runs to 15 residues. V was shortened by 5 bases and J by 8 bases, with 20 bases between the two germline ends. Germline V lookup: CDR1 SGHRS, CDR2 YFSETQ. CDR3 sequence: CASSRAGTLEDEQFF. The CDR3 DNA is TGCGCCAGCAGTCGTGCCGGGACACTGGAGGATGAGCAGTTCTTC.

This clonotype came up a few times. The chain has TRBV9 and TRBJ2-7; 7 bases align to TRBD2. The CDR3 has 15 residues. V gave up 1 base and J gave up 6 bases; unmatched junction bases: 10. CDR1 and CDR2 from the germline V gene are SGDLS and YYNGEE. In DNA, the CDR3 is TGTGCCAGCAGCGTAACCCCCCGGGGGGTCGGCGAGCAGTACTTC. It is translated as CASSVTPRGVGEQYF.

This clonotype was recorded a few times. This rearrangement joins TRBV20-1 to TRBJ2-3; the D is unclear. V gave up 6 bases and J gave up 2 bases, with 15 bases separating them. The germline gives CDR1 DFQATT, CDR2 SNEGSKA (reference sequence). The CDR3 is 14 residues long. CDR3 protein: CSAPRAWYTDTQYF. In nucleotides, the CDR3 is TGCAGTGCCCCCCGTGCATGGTACACAGATACGCAGTATTTT.

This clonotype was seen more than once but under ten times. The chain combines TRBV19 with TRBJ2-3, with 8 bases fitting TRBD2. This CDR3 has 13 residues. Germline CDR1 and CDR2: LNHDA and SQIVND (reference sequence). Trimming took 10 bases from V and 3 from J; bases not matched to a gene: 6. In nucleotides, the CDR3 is TGTGCCACCGCAGGACTAGCTACAGATACGCAGTATTTT. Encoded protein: CATAGLATDTQYF.

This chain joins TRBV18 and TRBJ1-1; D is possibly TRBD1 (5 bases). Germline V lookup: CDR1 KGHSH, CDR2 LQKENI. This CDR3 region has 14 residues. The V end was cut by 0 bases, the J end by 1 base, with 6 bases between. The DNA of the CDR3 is TGTGCCAGCTCACCACCGGGGACGAACACTGAAGCTTTCTTT. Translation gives CASSPPGTNTEAFF.

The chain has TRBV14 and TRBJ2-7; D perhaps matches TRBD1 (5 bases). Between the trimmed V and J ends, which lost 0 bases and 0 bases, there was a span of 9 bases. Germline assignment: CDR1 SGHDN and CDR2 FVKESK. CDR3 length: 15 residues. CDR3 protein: CASSQDGQGSYEQYF. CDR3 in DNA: TGTGCCAGCAGCCAAGATGGGCAGGGCTCCTACGAGCAGTACTTC.

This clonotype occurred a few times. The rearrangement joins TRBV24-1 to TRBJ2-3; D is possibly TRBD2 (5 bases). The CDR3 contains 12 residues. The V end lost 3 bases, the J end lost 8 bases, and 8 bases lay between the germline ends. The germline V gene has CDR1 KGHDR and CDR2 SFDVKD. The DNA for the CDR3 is TGTGCCACCAGTGATGGACTGGGTACGCAGTATTTT. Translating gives CATSDGLGTQYF.